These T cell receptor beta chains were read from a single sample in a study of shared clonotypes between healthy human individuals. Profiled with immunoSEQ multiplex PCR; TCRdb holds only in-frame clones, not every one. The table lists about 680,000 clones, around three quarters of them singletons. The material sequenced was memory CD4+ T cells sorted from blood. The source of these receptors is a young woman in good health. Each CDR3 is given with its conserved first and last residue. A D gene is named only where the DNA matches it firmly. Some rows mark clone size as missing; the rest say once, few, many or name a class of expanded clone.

CDR3: CASSPSGFYYEQYF; DNA: TGTGCCAGCAGCCCTAGCGGGTTTTACTACGAGCAGTACTTC; D: TRBD2; J: TRBJ2-7; size: -; V: TRBV14
CDR3: CASSGARGQGYDTEAFF; DNA: TGTGCCAGCAGCGGAGCTAGGGGACAGGGTTATGACACTGAAGCTTTCTTT; D: TRBD1; J: TRBJ1-1; size: few; V: TRBV9
CDR3: CASSPKGTGGSGANVLTF; DNA: TGTGCCAGCTCACCAAAAGGGACAGGCGGCTCTGGGGCCAACGTCCTGACTTTC; D: TRBD1; J: TRBJ2-6; size: -; V: TRBV18
CDR3: CASSDSLRRQGSSNQPQHF; DNA: TGTGCCAGCAGTGACTCCCTAAGACGACAGGGATCGAGCAATCAGCCCCAGCATTTT; D: TRBD1; J: TRBJ1-5; size: -; V: TRBV6-4
CDR3: CASSALGLSTDTQYF; DNA: TGCGCCAGCAGCGCCCTTGGACTTAGCACAGATACGCAGTATTTT; D: -; J: TRBJ2-3; size: -; V: TRBV5-1
CDR3: CASRILAGRGDEQFF; DNA: TGTGCCAGCAGGATACTAGCGGGACGGGGCGATGAGCAGTTCTTC; D: TRBD2; J: TRBJ2-1; size: -; V: TRBV2
CDR3: CASSLGKAGGSTDTQYF; DNA: TGTGCCAGCAGCCTAGGAAAAGCGGGGGGAAGCACAGATACGCAGTATTTT; D: TRBD2; J: TRBJ2-3; size: -; V: TRBV28
CDR3: CASSLFLAGGRTDTQYF; DNA: TGTGCCAGCAGTTTATTCTTAGCGGGAGGGCGCACAGATACGCAGTATTTT; D: TRBD2; J: TRBJ2-3; size: -; V: TRBV27
CDR3: CASSPRPDRPETQYF; DNA: TGCGCCAGCAGCCCCCGACCTGACAGGCCGGAGACCCAGTACTTC; D: -; J: TRBJ2-5; size: few; V: TRBV5-1
CDR3: CASSQNRVAGNTIYF; DNA: TGTGCCAGCAGCCAGAACAGGGTAGCTGGAAACACCATATATTTT; D: -; J: TRBJ1-3; size: -; V: TRBV11-2
CDR3: CASSEVPRPLPGELFF; DNA: TGTGCCAGCAGTGAAGTTCCTCGTCCCCTCCCCGGGGAGCTGTTTTTT; D: -; J: TRBJ2-2; size: many; V: TRBV2
CDR3: CASSQGQTFGELFF; DNA: TGTGCCAGCAGCCAGGGACAGACATTCGGGGAGCTGTTTTTT; D: TRBD1; J: TRBJ2-2; size: few; V: TRBV6-6
CDR3: CASSLEGGRGETQYF; DNA: TGTGCCAGCAGTTTAGAGGGCGGGAGGGGTGAGACCCAGTACTTC; D: TRBD2; J: TRBJ2-5; size: -; V: TRBV6-5